The 15 T cell receptor delta chains below were found in one sample sequenced in a study of Vδ1+ human thymocytes. These TCRs are of unknown antigen specificity. RNA was extracted from the cells and then reverse transcribed. Multiplex PCR used pooled V-gene forward primers and a constant-region reverse primer to amplify CDR3s. TCRdb reran clone calling via CATT on the multiplex PCR reads. The sample shows under 80,000 delta-chain clones, about 35% of them seen only once. Study-wide results and limits: Highly polyclonal TRG and TRD repertoires with Gaussian CDR3 length distributions appeared in thymus.

Material for sequencing was Vdelta1+ gamma-delta thymocytes from the thymus. Subset noted: FACS-sorted CD3+ TCRalphabeta- TCRVdelta1+ TCRVdelta2- thymocytes. All receptors come from a boy under three years old who had congenital heart surgery.

This clone has just a few counts. The V call is TRDV1, the J call TRDJ1; D remains unclear. CDR3 length: 20 amino acids. Germline V gene data show CDR1 as TSWWSYY and CDR2 as QGS. V dropped 3 bases and J dropped 0 bases, with 26 bases sitting between them. CDR3 bases: TGTGCTCTTGGGGATTTATCGTATTTCGGCCCCAACCCGTACACCGATAAACTCATCTTT. It yields the protein CALGDLSYFGPNPYTDKLIF.

J is TRDJ1 and V is TRDV1; tentative D call: TRDD3 (5 bases). Germline V CDR1 and CDR2: TSWWSYY, QGS. This CDR3 spans 22 amino acids. Trimming cost V 3 bases and J 0 bases, with 32 bases left between them. The CDR3, as DNA: TGTGCTCTTGGGGATTTCGCTGCTACGTCGATACTCTGGGTAATAAACACCGATAAACTCATCTTT. Its translation is CALGDFAATSILWVINTDKLIF.

The chain has TRDV1 and TRDJ1, with a possible D match to TRDD3 (6 bases). The CDR3 extends over 20 amino acids. Per germline, CDR1 TSWWSYY and CDR2 QGS. Trimming took 3 bases from V and 0 from J, leaving 26 bases between them. The CDR3 loop reads CALGDKTPRYWVFHTDKLIF. The CDR3 DNA reads as TGTGCTCTTGGGGATAAAACCCCCCGGTACTGGGTCTTCCACACCGATAAACTCATCTTT.

This clone was observed a few times. At one of its ends the junction is not consistent with the germline gene, which may arise from a read error. The chain combines TRDV1 with TRDJ1; 10 bases map to TRDD3. This CDR3 is built from 21 residues. CDR1 TSWWSYY and CDR2 QGS come from the germline V gene. CDR3 in amino acids: CALGKLFSTLGDRGGTDKLIF. The CDR3 DNA reads TGTGCTCTTGGGAAACTCTTCTCTACGCTGGGGGATAGAGGTGGCACCGATAAACTCATCTTT.

Concerning this clone itself: Germline and junction disagree at one end, which may indicate a read error. The genes are TRDV1 and TRDJ1; no clear D. The germline gives CDR1 TSWWSYY, CDR2 QGS. CDR3 size: 15 residues. The CDR3 here is CALGEMTLVVNKVIF. DNA for the CDR3: TGTGCTCTTGGGGAAATGACGCTCGTGGTGAATAAAGTCATCTTT.

The table lists this clone with a few counts. This chain uses TRDV1 with TRDJ1; D gene uncertain. The CDR3 totals 17 residues. The germline V and J ends were trimmed by 0 bases and 1 base, with 15 bases remaining between them. The germline gives CDR1 TSWWSYY, CDR2 QGS. CDR3 loop: CALGELFPQARTDKLIF. CDR3 in DNA: TGTGCTCTTGGGGAACTATTCCCCCAAGCGCGCACCGATAAACTCATCTTT.

The chain combines TRDV1 with TRDJ1; TRDD3 agrees at 12 bases. V was clipped by 9 bases and J by 4 bases; unmatched bases: 21. This CDR3 region has 19 residues. Germline assignment: CDR1 TSWWSYY and CDR2 QGS. CDR3 in amino acids: CALCSGKKRLGDTHDKLIF. The DNA of the CDR3 is TGTGCTCTCTGTAGTGGTAAAAAAAGGCTGGGGGATACGCACGATAAACTCATCTTT.

This clone was counted between two and nine times. The chain is built from TRDV2 and TRDJ1; no firm D call. The CDR3 sequence is 12 residues long. V was trimmed by 3 bases and J by 7 bases, leaving 11 bases between them. Per the germline V gene, CDR1 is GEAIGNYY and CDR2 is EKD. This CDR3 is CACDWAGGKLIF. In DNA, the CDR3 is TGTGCCTGTGACTGGGCTGGAGGTAAACTCATCTTT.

V and J are TRDV1 and TRDJ1; 9 positions match TRDD2. Per the germline V gene, CDR1 is TSWWSYY and CDR2 is QGS. The V segment lost 5 bases and the J segment 0 bases; nucleotides outside the gene matches: 28. There are 23 residues in the CDR3. CDR3 in amino acids: CALGNEPSYDPWGVSLYTDKLIF. CDR3 DNA: TGTGCTCTTGGGAACGAACCTTCCTACGATCCCTGGGGGGTCTCCTTGTACACCGATAAACTCATCTTT.

About this clone: Relative to the germline gene, one junction end is altered; a read error may explain this. The chain uses TRDV1 and TRDJ1; a possible D gene is TRDD2 (6 bases). Germline V lookup: CDR1 TSWWSYY, CDR2 QGS. The CDR3 runs 13 residues. The CDR3 protein is CALGEPLLRKLIF. DNA of the CDR3: TGTGCCCTTGGGGAACCTCTCCTACGTAAACTCATCTTT.

The chain has TRDV1 and TRDJ1; 9 nucleotides agree with TRDD3. Germline loops: CDR1 TSWWSYY, CDR2 QGS. V gave up 5 bases and J gave up 0 bases; unmatched junction bases: 22. The CDR3 is 21 amino acids. CDR3 coding DNA: TGTGCTCTTGGGAAGCCTTTCGTACTGGGGGACTGGCCGAGGTACACCGATAAACTCATCTTT. Encoded protein: CALGKPFVLGDWPRYTDKLIF.

This sequence joins TRDV1 and TRDJ1; 7 bases match TRDD3. The CDR3 covers 18 residues. The germline V gene encodes CDR1 TSWWSYY and CDR2 QGS. V dropped 1 base and J dropped 7; count of bases not matched to a gene: 18. The CDR3 DNA reads as TGTGCTCTTGGGGAACGGGACGTTTTGGGGGACTCGGTCTGTAAACTCATCTTT. This codes for CALGERDVLGDSVCKLIF.

This clone was detected once. V and J are TRDV1 and TRDJ1; 9 positions agree with TRDD3. Per the germline V gene, CDR1 is TSWWSYY and CDR2 is QGS. The CDR3 consists of 22 residues. With 10 bases clipped from V and 0 bases from J, the junction kept 30 bases outside the gene matches. The CDR3 reads CAPIERAGGWRYTGRYTDKLIF. DNA for the CDR3: TGTGCTCCTATAGAACGAGCTGGGGGATGGCGGTACACCGGCCGGTACACCGATAAACTCATCTTT.

This clone was observed a few times. J is TRDJ1 and V is TRDV1; D gene unclear. This CDR3 has 18 residues. V gave up 3 bases and J gave up 4 bases, with 24 bases separating them. CDR1 is TSWWSYY and CDR2 is QGS in the germline V gene. CDR3 DNA: TGTGCTCTTGGGGATGAGACCCGGTCCCACCGCTACTGCGATAAACTCATCTTT. This codes for CALGDETRSHRYCDKLIF.

V is TRDV1 and J is TRDJ1, with 11 positions matching TRDD3. After removal of 1 base from V and 0 bases from J, the junction contained 7 bases not matched to a gene. The CDR3 sequence is 18 residues long. Germline CDR1 is TSWWSYY and CDR2 is QGS. CDR3 in DNA: TGTGCTCTTGGGGAACCTGGGGGATACATGATGTACACCGATAAACTCATCTTT. Translation: CALGEPGGYMMYTDKLIF.